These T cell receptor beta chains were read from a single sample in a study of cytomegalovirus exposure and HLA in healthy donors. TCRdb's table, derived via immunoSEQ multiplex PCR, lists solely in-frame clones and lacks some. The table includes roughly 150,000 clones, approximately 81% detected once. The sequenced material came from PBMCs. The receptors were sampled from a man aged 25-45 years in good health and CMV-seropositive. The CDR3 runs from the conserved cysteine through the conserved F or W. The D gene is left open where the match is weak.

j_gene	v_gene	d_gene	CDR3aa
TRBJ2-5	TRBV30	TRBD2	CASRSGGSQETQYF
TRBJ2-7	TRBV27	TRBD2	CASIGLAGGGEQYF
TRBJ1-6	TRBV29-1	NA	CSVSQGLSNSPLHF
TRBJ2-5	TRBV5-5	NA	CASSLGGGKETQYF
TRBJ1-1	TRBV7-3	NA	CASSFNGDTEAFF
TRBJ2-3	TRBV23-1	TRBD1	CASSQRTQGAGSTDTQYF
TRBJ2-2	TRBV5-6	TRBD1	CASSPGTGANTGELFF
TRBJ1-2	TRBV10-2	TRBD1	CASSVNRGNGYTF
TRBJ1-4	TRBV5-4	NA	CASSPDSGREKLFF
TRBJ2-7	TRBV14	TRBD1	CASSQARAGGFYEQYF
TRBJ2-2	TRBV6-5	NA	CASSYSGRSGELFF
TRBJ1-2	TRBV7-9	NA	CASSLALGGEEGYTF
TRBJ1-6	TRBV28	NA	CASAGDFSPLHF
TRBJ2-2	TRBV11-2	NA	CASSVTGRGGSTGELFF
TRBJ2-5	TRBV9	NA	CASSVDSQETQYF
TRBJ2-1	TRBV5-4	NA	CASSLASLWRERGHNEQFF
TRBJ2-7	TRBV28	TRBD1	CASSIGTADEQYF
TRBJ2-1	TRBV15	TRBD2	CATSAGGDPYNEQFF
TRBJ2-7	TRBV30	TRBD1	CAWGTGGRGLEQYF
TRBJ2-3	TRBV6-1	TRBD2	CASSEGLAETDTQYF
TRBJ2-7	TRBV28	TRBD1	CASSLADRGREQYF
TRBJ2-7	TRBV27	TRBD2	CASRTSGHNSYEQYF
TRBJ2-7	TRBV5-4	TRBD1	CASSSDRGAYEQYF
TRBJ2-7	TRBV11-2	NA	CASSLGGDYEQYF
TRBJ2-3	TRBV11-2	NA	CASSFGLTDTQYF
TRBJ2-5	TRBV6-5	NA	CASMRGGQETQYF
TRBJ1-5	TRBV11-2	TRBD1	CASTQGDQPQHF
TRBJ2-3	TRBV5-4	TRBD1	CASSLVGQGEDTQYF
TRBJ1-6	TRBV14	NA	CASSHHRQPNNSPLHF
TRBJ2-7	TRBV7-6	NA	CASSVSDRAYEQYF
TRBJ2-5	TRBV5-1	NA	CASSRGAEETQYF
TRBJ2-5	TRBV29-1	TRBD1	CSVEEYGTAQETQYF
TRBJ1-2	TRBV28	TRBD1	CATSGQGFGYTF
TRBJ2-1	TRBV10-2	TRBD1	CASTATGSGEQFF
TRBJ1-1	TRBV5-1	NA	CASSSPGNTEAFF
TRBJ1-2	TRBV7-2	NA	CASSLGGGADGYTF